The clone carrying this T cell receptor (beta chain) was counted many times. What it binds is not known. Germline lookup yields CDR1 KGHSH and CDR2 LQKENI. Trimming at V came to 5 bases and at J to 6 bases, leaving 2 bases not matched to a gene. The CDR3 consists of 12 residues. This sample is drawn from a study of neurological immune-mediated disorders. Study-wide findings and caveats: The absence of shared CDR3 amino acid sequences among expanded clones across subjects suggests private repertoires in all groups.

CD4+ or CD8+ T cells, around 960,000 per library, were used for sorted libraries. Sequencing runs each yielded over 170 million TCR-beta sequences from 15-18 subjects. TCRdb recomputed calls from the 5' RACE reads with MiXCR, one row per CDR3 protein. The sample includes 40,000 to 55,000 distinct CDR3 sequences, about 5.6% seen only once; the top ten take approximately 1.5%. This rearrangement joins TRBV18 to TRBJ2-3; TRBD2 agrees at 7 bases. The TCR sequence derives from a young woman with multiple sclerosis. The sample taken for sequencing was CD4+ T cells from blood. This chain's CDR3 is CASSAGEDTQYF. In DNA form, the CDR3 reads TGTGCCAGCTCAGCGGGAGAGGATACGCAGTATTTT.